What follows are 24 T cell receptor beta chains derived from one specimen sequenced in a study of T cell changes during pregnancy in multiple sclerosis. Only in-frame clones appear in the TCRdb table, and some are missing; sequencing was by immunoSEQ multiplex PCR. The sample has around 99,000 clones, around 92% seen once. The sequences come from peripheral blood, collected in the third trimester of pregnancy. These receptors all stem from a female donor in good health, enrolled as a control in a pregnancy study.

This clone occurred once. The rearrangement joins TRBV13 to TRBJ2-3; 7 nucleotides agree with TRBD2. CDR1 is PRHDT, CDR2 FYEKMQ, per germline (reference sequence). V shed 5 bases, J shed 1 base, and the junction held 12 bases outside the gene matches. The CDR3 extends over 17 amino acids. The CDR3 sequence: CASSPSEAAGGTDTQYF. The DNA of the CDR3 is TGTGCCAGCAGCCCCTCTGAAGCGGCGGGGGGCACAGATACGCAGTATTTT.

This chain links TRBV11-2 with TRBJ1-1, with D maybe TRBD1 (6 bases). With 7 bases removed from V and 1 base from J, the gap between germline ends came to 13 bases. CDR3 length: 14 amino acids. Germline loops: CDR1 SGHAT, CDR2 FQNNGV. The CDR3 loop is CASTFGQRNTEAFF. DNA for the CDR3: TGTGCCAGCACCTTTGGACAGAGGAACACTGAAGCTTTCTTT.

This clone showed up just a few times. The CDR3 DNA reads as TGTGCCAGCGGAGAATCCACAGGGCTCGGGGAGCTGTTTTTT. The encoded protein is CASGESTGLGELFF. The chain recombines TRBV2 with TRBJ2-2, with D maybe TRBD1 (6 bases). The germline V gene encodes CDR1 SNHLY and CDR2 FYNNEI. The CDR3 is 14 amino acids. V was trimmed by 8 bases and J by 7 bases, leaving 17 bases between them.

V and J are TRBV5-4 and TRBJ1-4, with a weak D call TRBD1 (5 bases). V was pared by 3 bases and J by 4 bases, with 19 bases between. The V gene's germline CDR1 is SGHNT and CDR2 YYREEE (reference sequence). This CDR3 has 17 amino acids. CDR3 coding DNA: TGTGCCAGCAGCTATCGATGGGGCATTCGGATTAATGAAAAACTGTTTTTT. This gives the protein CASSYRWGIRINEKLFF.

The CDR3 DNA reads as TGTGCCAGCTCACCACTCAGGGACACTGAAGCTTTCTTT. Amino acids: CASSPLRDTEAFF. This chain connects TRBV18 to TRBJ1-1; weak D call: TRBD1 (5 bases). Germline CDR1 is KGHSH and CDR2 is LQKENI. V was pared by 1 base and J by 3 bases, with 6 bases between. There are 13 residues in the CDR3.

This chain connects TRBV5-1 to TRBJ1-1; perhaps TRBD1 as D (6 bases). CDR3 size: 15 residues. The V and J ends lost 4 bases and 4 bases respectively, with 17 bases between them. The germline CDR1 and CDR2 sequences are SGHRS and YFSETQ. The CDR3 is CASSRTQGGGTEAFF. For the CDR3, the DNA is TGCGCCAGCAGCCGTACACAGGGTGGAGGCACTGAAGCTTTCTTT.

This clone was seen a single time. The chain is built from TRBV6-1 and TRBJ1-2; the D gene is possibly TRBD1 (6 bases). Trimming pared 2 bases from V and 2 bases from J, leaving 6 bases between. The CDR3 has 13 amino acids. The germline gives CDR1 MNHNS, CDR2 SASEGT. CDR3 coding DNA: TGTGCCAGCAGTGAAACAGGGAACTATGGCTACACCTTC. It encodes CASSETGNYGYTF.

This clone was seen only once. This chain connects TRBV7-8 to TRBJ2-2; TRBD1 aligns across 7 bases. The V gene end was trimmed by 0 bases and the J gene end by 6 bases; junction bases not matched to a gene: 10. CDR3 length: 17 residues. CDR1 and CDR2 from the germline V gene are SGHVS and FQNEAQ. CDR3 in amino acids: CASSLAGRQGIAGELFF. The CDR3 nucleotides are TGTGCCAGCAGCTTAGCGGGGAGACAGGGTATCGCCGGGGAGCTGTTTTTT.

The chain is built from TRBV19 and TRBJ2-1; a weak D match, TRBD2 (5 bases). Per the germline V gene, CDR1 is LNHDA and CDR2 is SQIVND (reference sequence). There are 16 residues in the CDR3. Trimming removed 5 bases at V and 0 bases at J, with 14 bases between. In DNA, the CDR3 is TGTGCCAGTAGTCTGAGTAGCGCGAGCTCCTACAATGAGCAGTTCTTC. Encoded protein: CASSLSSASSYNEQFF.

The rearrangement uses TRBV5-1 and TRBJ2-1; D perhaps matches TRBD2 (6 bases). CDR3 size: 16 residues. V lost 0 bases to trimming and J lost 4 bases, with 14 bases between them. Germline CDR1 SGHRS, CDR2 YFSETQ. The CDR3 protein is CASSLGLGGLYNEQFF. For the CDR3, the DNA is TGCGCCAGCAGCTTGGGTCTCGGGGGTTTATACAATGAGCAGTTCTTC.

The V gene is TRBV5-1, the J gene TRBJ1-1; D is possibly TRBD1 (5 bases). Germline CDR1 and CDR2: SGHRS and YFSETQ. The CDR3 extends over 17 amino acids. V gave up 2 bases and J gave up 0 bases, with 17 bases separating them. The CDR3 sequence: CASSFSLLEGMNTEAFF. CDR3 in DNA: TGCGCCAGCAGCTTTTCCCTGTTGGAGGGGATGAACACTGAAGCTTTCTTT.

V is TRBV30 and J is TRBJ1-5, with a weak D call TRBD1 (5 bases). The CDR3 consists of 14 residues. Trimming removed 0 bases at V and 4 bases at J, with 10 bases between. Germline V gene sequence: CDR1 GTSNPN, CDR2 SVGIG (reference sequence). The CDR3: CAWSVGAANQPQHF. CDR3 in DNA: TGTGCCTGGAGTGTAGGGGCAGCAAATCAGCCCCAGCATTTT.

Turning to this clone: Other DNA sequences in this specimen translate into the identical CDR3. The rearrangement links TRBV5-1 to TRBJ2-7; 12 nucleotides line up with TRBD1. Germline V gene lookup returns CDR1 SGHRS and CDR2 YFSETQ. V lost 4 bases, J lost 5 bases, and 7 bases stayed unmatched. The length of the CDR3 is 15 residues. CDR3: CASSLGTGGLDEQYF. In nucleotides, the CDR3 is TGCGCCAGCAGCCTAGGGACAGGGGGCCTCGACGAGCAGTACTTC.

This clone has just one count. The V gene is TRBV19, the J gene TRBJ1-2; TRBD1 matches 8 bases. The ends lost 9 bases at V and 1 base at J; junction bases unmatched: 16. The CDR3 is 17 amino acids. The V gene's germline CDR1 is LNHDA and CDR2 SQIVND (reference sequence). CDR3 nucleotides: TGTGCCAGCCGCCACCGACGGGGACAGGAGTATAACTATGGCTACACCTTC. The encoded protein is CASRHRRGQEYNYGYTF.

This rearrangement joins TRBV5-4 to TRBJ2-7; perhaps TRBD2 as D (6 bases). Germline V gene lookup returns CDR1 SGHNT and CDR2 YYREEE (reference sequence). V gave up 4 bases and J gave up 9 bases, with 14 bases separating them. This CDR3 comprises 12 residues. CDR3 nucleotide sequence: TGTGCCAGCAGCCGGGACTCGGATGCGCAGTACTTC. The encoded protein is CASSRDSDAQYF.

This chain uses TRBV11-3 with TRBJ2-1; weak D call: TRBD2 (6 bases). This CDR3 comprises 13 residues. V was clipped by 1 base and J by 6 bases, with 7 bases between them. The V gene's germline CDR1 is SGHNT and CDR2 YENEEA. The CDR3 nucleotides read TGTGCCAGCAGCTTAGGGGGGGTCAATGAGCAGTTCTTC. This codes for CASSLGGVNEQFF.

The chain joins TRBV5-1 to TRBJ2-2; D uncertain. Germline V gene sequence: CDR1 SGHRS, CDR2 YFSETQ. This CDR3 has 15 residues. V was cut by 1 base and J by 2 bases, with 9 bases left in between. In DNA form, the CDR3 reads TGCGCCAGCAGCTTGAGGCAGGCTAACACCGGGGAGCTGTTTTTT. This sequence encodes CASSLRQANTGELFF. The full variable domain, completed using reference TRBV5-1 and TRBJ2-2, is KAGVTQTPRYLIKTRGQQVTLSCSPISGHRSVSWYQQTPGQGLQFLFEYFSETQRNKGNFPGRFSGRQFSNSRSEMNVSTLELGDSALYLCASSLRQANTGELFFGEGSRLTVL.

The CDR3 region is CASSNDRGPWGYTF. In DNA, the CDR3 is TGTGCCAGCAGCAACGACAGGGGGCCTTGGGGCTACACCTTC. This chain connects TRBV2 to TRBJ1-2, with 10 bases that match TRBD1. J gave up 8 bases and V 6 bases, and 9 bases lay outside the gene matches. The germline V gene has CDR1 SNHLY and CDR2 FYNNEI. The length of the CDR3 is 14 residues.

CDR3 sequence reads: CASSLVGTGGRGGYTF. As DNA, the CDR3 is TGTGCCAGCAGCTTAGTGGGGACAGGGGGCCGAGGGGGCTACACCTTC. V gene TRBV7-2 combines with J gene TRBJ1-2, with 12 bases that match TRBD1. This CDR3 region has 16 residues. CDR1 and CDR2 from the germline V gene are SGHTA and FQGNSA. Germline trimming cut 1 base from V and 8 bases from J; bases unmatched to any gene: 8.

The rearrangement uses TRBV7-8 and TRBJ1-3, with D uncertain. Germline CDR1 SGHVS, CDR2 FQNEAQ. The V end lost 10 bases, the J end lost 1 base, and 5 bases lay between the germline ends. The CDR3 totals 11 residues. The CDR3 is CATRSGNTIYF. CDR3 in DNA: TGTGCCACTAGATCTGGAAACACCATATATTTT.

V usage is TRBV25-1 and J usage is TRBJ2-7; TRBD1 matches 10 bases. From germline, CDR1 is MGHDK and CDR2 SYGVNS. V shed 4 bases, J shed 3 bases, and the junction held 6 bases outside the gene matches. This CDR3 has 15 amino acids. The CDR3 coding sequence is TGTGCCAGCAGTGTCCCGGGACAGGGGCTCTACGAGCAGTACTTC. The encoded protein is CASSVPGQGLYEQYF.

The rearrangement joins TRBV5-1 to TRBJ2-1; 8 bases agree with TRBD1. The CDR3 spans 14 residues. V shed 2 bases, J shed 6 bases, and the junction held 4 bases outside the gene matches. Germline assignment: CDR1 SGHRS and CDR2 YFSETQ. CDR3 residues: CASSFTTGGNEQFF. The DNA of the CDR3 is TGCGCCAGCAGCTTCACTACAGGGGGCAATGAGCAGTTCTTC.

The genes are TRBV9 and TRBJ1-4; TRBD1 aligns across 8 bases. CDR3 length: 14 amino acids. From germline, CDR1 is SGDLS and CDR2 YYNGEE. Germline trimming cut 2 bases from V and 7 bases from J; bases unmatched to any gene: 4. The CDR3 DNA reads TGTGCCAGCAGCGTCAGGGGGCGAAGTGAAAAACTGTTTTTT. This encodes CASSVRGRSEKLFF.

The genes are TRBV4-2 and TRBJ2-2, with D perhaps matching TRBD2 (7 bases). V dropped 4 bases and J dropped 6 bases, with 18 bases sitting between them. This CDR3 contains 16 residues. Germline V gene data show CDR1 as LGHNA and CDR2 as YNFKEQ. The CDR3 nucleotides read TGTGCCAGCAGCCGGGGAGGGGGGGGATACGCCGGGGAGCTGTTTTTT. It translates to CASSRGGGGYAGELFF.